These 31 T cell receptor beta chains came from one sample sequenced in a study of blood T cell repertoires in COVID-19. TCRdb keeps only in-frame clones here, not all; method: immunoSEQ multiplex PCR. In the table there are 65,000 to 85,000 clones, roughly nine tenths of which are singletons. What was sequenced was peripheral blood. The receptors were sampled from a human donor in a cohort sampled during active COVID-19.

The chain has TRBV5-6 and TRBJ1-1; tentatively, D is TRBD1 (5 bases). Germline CDR1 reads SGHDT; CDR2 reads YYEEEE. The ends were cut back, 0 bases at V and 6 bases at J, with 9 bases in the middle. The length of the CDR3 is 13 residues. CDR3 residues: CASSLGRGAEAFF. CDR3 DNA sequence: TGTGCCAGCAGCTTGGGGAGGGGCGCTGAAGCTTTCTTT.

V is TRBV6-2 or TRBV6-3 and J is TRBJ2-1; 8 positions match TRBD1. Germline assignment: CDR1 MNHEY and CDR2 SVGEGT. V was pared by 5 bases and J by 15 bases, with 18 bases of the junction left unmatched. The CDR3 has 15 residues. Here the CDR3 reads CASSRHLNGQGHPFF. In DNA, the CDR3 is TGTGCCAGCAGTCGACATCTCAACGGACAGGGTCATCCGTTCTTC.

The chain carries TRBV6-2 or TRBV6-3 and TRBJ1-1; D is perhaps TRBD1 (6 bases). The CDR3 is 14 amino acids. The V and J ends lost 5 bases and 5 bases respectively, with 15 bases between them. Germline V CDR1 and CDR2: MNHEY, SVGEGT. The CDR3 protein is CASSTIRGRTEAFF. The CDR3 DNA reads TGTGCCAGCAGTACAATCAGGGGCAGAACTGAAGCTTTCTTT.

This chain links TRBV28 with TRBJ1-5; TRBD1 agrees at 10 bases. Trimming took 5 bases from V and 3 from J; bases not matched to a gene: 4. The germline CDR1 and CDR2 sequences are MDHEN and SYDVKM. This CDR3 is built from 15 residues. CDR3 protein: CASSGTGALNQPQHF. CDR3 nucleotides: TGTGCCAGCAGTGGGACAGGGGCCCTCAATCAGCCCCAGCATTTT.

The rearrangement joins TRBV2 to TRBJ2-3; 8 bases are a match to TRBD2. This CDR3 is built from 16 residues. Germline CDR1 and CDR2: SNHLY and FYNNEI. Trimming cost V 1 base and J 4 bases; bases outside gene matches: 7. The CDR3 DNA reads as TGTGCCAGCAGTGAAGGGAGCGGGAGTTTCCCAGATACGCAGTATTTT. Its protein is CASSEGSGSFPDTQYF.

A single count supports this clone. The V gene is TRBV14, the J gene TRBJ1-6; the D is unclear. CDR1 and CDR2 (germline): SGHDN, FVKESK. The CDR3 has 14 residues. Trimming took off 1 base at V and 3 bases at J, with 4 bases between the two ends. The CDR3 sequence is CASSQVIYNSPLHF. In nucleotides, the CDR3 is TGTGCCAGCAGCCAAGTAATCTATAATTCACCCCTCCACTTT.

The chain carries TRBV7-2 and TRBJ2-7; TRBD1 aligns across 9 bases. V shed 0 bases, J shed 6 bases, and the junction held 6 bases outside the gene matches. This CDR3 has 15 residues. CDR1 and CDR2 (germline): SGHTA, FQGNSA. CDR3 residues: CASSLAGTGLGEQYF. The CDR3 region has the DNA TGTGCCAGCAGCTTAGCCGGGACAGGGTTAGGCGAGCAGTACTTC.

The chain joins TRBV18 to TRBJ1-5; 10 nucleotides match TRBD1. CDR3 length equals 15 residues. Trimming removed 0 bases from V and 7 bases from J; junction bases left unmatched: 3. Germline CDR1 reads KGHSH; CDR2 reads LQKENI. Here the CDR3 DNA reads TGTGCCAGCTCACCACCGGGACAGGGGATACAGCCCCAGCATTTT. Its translation is CASSPPGQGIQPQHF.

This rearrangement joins TRBV19 to TRBJ2-7; TRBD1 is a possible D gene (6 bases). V lost 0 bases, J lost 3 bases, and 6 bases lay in between. This CDR3 is built from 13 residues. CDR1 LNHDA and CDR2 SQIVND come from the germline V gene (reference sequence). CDR3 region: CASSIDRGYEQYF. Here the CDR3 DNA reads TGTGCCAGTAGTATAGACAGGGGCTACGAGCAGTACTTC. The full variable domain, rest sourced from reference TRBV19 and TRBJ2-7, is DGGITQSPKYLFRKEGQNVTLSCEQNLNHDAMYWYRQDPGQGLRLIYYSQIVNDFQKGDIAEGYSVSREKKESFPLTVTSAQKNPTAFYLCASSIDRGYEQYFGPGTRLTVT.

The count of this clone is one. The chain carries TRBV3-1 (or the pseudogene TRBV3-2) and TRBJ2-3, with D possibly matching TRBD1 (6 bases). Germline lookup yields CDR1 LGHDT and CDR2 YNNKEL (reference sequence). Trimming took off 2 bases at V and 2 bases at J, with 14 bases between the two ends. The CDR3 totals 16 residues. The CDR3 reads CASSQIRDTVTDTQYF. The CDR3, as DNA: TGTGCCAGCAGCCAAATCCGGGACACAGTCACAGATACGCAGTATTTT.

The chain carries TRBV5-4 and TRBJ2-7; D is perhaps TRBD2 (6 bases). Germline CDR1 and CDR2: SGHNT and YYREEE (reference sequence). V was trimmed by 4 bases and J by 2 bases, leaving 16 bases between them. CDR3 length: 15 amino acids. In DNA form, the CDR3 reads TGTGCCAGCAGCGCCGTAGCGGACTATCCCTACGAGCAGTACTTC. It codes for CASSAVADYPYEQYF.

The chain recombines TRBV4-3 with TRBJ1-2; 7 bases line up with TRBD1. CDR3 length: 14 residues. The V and J ends lost 4 bases and 4 bases, in that order; junction bases with no gene match: 6. Germline CDR1 is LGHNA and CDR2 is YSLEER. The CDR3 region has the DNA TGCGCCAGCAGCCGCCACAGGGACAGCTATGGCTACACCTTC. Its protein product is CASSRHRDSYGYTF.

This chain uses TRBV7-2 with TRBJ2-7, with a possible D match to TRBD2 (6 bases). Germline V lookup: CDR1 SGHTA, CDR2 FQGNSA. The CDR3 is 15 amino acids. Trimming shortened V by 4 bases and J by 3 bases, and 16 bases separated the two germline ends. CDR3 residues: CASSSVAGGVYEQYF. In nucleotides, the CDR3 is TGTGCCAGCAGCTCCGTCGCGGGCGGGGTCTACGAGCAGTACTTC.

This clone was seen a single time. An end of the junction does not agree with germline; a read error may underlie this. The rearrangement uses TRBV6-1 and TRBJ2-7; 9 bases agree with TRBD1. The germline V gene encodes CDR1 MNHNS and CDR2 SASEGT. The CDR3 is 16 residues long. The CDR3: CASSEGGQGRSHEQYF. CDR3 DNA: TGTGCCAGCAGTGAGGGGGGACAGGGTCGCTCCCACGAGCAGTACTTC.

The V gene is TRBV7-7, the J gene TRBJ2-5; a possible D gene is TRBD1 (6 bases). Trimming removed 4 bases from V and 4 bases from J, with 19 bases in between. Germline V gene data show CDR1 as SSHAT and CDR2 as FNYEAQ (reference sequence). CDR3 length: 16 residues. CDR3 DNA sequence: TGTGCCAGCAGCTCCCCCGGATCAACAGGGACAGAGACCCAGTACTTC. It yields the protein CASSSPGSTGTETQYF. Full variable domain (remainder filled in from reference TRBV7-7 and TRBJ2-5): GAGVSQSPRYKVTKRGQDVTLRCDPISSHATLYWYQQALGQGPEFLTYFNYEAQPDKSGLPSDRFSAERPEGSISTLTIQRTEQRDSAMYRCASSSPGSTGTETQYFGPGTRLLVL.

CDR3 region: CASSPPTSGGTDTQYF. For the CDR3, the DNA is TGCGCCAGCAGCCCTCCCACTAGCGGGGGCACAGATACGCAGTATTTT. The gene calls are TRBV5-1 and TRBJ2-3; TRBD2 agrees at 10 bases. CDR3 length equals 16 residues. J was trimmed by 1 base and V by 4 bases; bases with no gene match: 6. The germline V gene encodes CDR1 SGHRS and CDR2 YFSETQ. Full variable domain (rest looked up from reference TRBV5-1 and TRBJ2-3): KAGVTQTPRYLIKTRGQQVTLSCSPISGHRSVSWYQQTPGQGLQFLFEYFSETQRNKGNFPGRFSGRQFSNSRSEMNVSTLELGDSALYLCASSPPTSGGTDTQYFGPGTRLTVL.

The chain combines TRBV5-4 with TRBJ2-1; 14 nucleotides agree with TRBD2. The CDR3 contains 18 residues. V trimming: 4 bases; J trimming: 6 bases; junction bases outside the gene matches: 12. Per the germline V gene, CDR1 is SGHNT and CDR2 is YYREEE (reference sequence). CDR3 nucleotides: TGTGCCAGCAGCCCCGGGACTAGCGGGAGTGGGGGGTTCAATGAGCAGTTCTTC. As protein: CASSPGTSGSGGFNEQFF. The full variable domain, in which reference TRBV5-4 and TRBJ2-1 provide the parts outside the CDR3, is ETGVTQSPTHLIKTRGQQVTLRCSSQSGHNTVSWYQQALGQGPQFIFQYYREEENGRGNFPPRFSGLQFPNYSSELNVNALELDDSALYLCASSPGTSGSGGFNEQFFGPGTRLTVL.

The CDR3 region has the DNA TGTGCCAGCAGAAGGACAGGCCTTGTCGCATACGAGCAGTACTTC. This translates into CASRRTGLVAYEQYF. This chain uses TRBV28 with TRBJ2-7; 7 positions agree with TRBD1. Germline values: CDR1 MDHEN, CDR2 SYDVKM. The CDR3 spans 15 residues. With 6 bases clipped from V and 4 bases from J, the junction kept 12 bases outside the gene matches.

The rearrangement uses TRBV2 and TRBJ1-3; D might be TRBD1 (6 bases). Deletions cut 2 bases from V and 4 bases from J, with 21 bases between. The CDR3 covers 18 residues. Germline loops: CDR1 SNHLY, CDR2 FYNNEI. The CDR3 loop is CASSEPRQAVSPGNTIYF. The CDR3 coding sequence is TGTGCCAGCAGTGAACCTCGACAGGCAGTTTCCCCGGGAAACACCATATATTTT.

The gene calls are TRBV7-8 and TRBJ2-7; 8 nucleotides align to TRBD1. This CDR3 contains 15 residues. CDR1 SGHVS and CDR2 FQNEAQ come from the germline V gene. V was pared by 2 bases and J by 0 bases, with 3 bases of the junction left unmatched. The CDR3 protein is CASSLNTGGSYEQYF. CDR3 coding DNA: TGTGCCAGCAGCTTAAATACAGGGGGCTCCTACGAGCAGTACTTC. The full variable domain, rest sourced from reference TRBV7-8 and TRBJ2-7, is GAGVSQSPRYKVAKRGQDVALRCDPISGHVSLFWYQQALGQGPEFLTYFQNEAQLDKSGLPSDRFFAERPEGSVSTLKIQRTQQEDSAVYLCASSLNTGGSYEQYFGPGTRLTVT.

The chain joins TRBV5-1 to TRBJ2-7; 13 bases line up with TRBD2. Trimming at V came to 5 bases and at J to 3 bases, leaving 11 bases not matched to a gene. CDR3 length equals 17 residues. Germline values: CDR1 SGHRS, CDR2 YFSETQ. CDR3 in amino acids: CASRRTSGRIENYEQYF. The CDR3 DNA sequence: TGCGCCAGCAGGAGGACTAGCGGGAGAATCGAAAACTACGAGCAGTACTTC.

In its sample, this clone was seen a few times. The chain carries TRBV4-2 and TRBJ2-2; unclear D gene. The V end lost 4 bases, the J end lost 5 bases, and 17 bases lay between the germline ends. CDR3 length: 16 residues. Germline-derived CDR1 and CDR2 are LGHNA and YNFKEQ. CDR3 in DNA: TGTGCCAGCAGCCGAGAAGAGGCACACATAACCGGGGAGCTGTTTTTT. As protein: CASSREEAHITGELFF.

The gene calls are TRBV7-2 and TRBJ1-5, with 8 bases identical to TRBD1. Per germline, CDR1 SGHTA and CDR2 FQGNSA. V was pared by 5 bases and J by 4 bases, with 7 bases of the junction left unmatched. The CDR3 consists of 15 residues. CDR3 loop: CASSPSDRGNQPQHF. The CDR3 DNA follows: TGTGCCAGCAGCCCCTCCGACAGGGGTAATCAGCCCCAGCATTTT.

To note about this clone: Germline and junction disagree at one end, which may indicate a read error. The chain has TRBV14 and TRBJ1-2; D might be TRBD1 (6 bases). This CDR3 has 16 amino acids. Per germline, CDR1 SGHDN and CDR2 FVKESK. Here the CDR3 reads CASSEDRRGGRYGYTF. The DNA for the CDR3 is TGTGCCAGCAGCGAAGACAGACGAGGGGGTCGTTATGGCTACACCTTC.

The table lists this clone with a count of one. CDR3 bases: TGCGCCAGCAGCTTGGAGGGGGCGAGGAATCAGCCCCAGCATTTT. Protein product: CASSLEGARNQPQHF. The chain carries TRBV5-1 and TRBJ1-5, with 7 bases that match TRBD1. Looked up from germline, CDR1 is SGHRS and CDR2 is YFSETQ. V was clipped by 0 bases and J by 4 bases; unmatched bases: 4. The length of the CDR3 is 15 residues.

This clone came up once. The genes are TRBV27 and TRBJ2-7, with 9 bases aligning to TRBD2. J lost 2 bases, V lost 3 bases, and 2 bases had no gene match. The CDR3 runs to 14 residues. Germline-derived CDR1 and CDR2 are MNHEY and SMNVEV (reference sequence). The CDR3 sequence: CASSFGGGAYEQYF. The CDR3, as DNA: TGTGCCAGCAGTTTTGGCGGGGGGGCCTACGAGCAGTACTTC.

This clone was seen just once. J is TRBJ1-6 and V is TRBV14; a weak D match, TRBD1 (6 bases). The V gene's germline CDR1 is SGHDN and CDR2 FVKESK. This CDR3 has 17 amino acids. Deletions cut 5 bases from V and 0 bases from J, with 14 bases between. CDR3 DNA sequence: TGTGCCAGCAGCAGGGGGAGCGTACTCTCCTATAATTCACCCCTCCACTTT. This gives the protein CASSRGSVLSYNSPLHF.

The chain joins TRBV27 to TRBJ1-5, with D perhaps matching TRBD1 (5 bases). V gave up 4 bases and J gave up 6 bases, with 10 bases separating them. The CDR3 contains 13 residues. The germline V gene encodes CDR1 MNHEY and CDR2 SMNVEV (reference sequence). The CDR3 DNA sequence: TGTGCCAGCAGTTCCGGGGGAGGTCAGCCCCAGCATTTT. Its translation is CASSSGGGQPQHF.

The rearrangement joins TRBV29-1 to TRBJ1-1; D not certain. The length of the CDR3 is 12 residues. V lost 1 base to trimming and J lost 5 bases, with 8 bases between them. Germline lookup yields CDR1 SQVTM and CDR2 ANQGSEA. The CDR3 DNA reads TGCAGCGTTGAAGGGAGGAGGACTGAAGCTTTCTTT. This gives the protein CSVEGRRTEAFF.

This rearrangement joins TRBV15 to TRBJ1-5; tentatively, D is TRBD1 (5 bases). Germline V gene lookup returns CDR1 LNHNV and CDR2 YYDKDF (reference sequence). Trimming stripped 1 base from V and 4 bases from J, with 17 bases between. This CDR3 spans 17 amino acids. The CDR3 spells CATSRVIRALRNQPQHF. CDR3 DNA: TGTGCCACCAGCAGAGTTATCAGGGCCCTTAGGAATCAGCCCCAGCATTTT.

This chain uses TRBV18 with TRBJ2-1, with D tentatively TRBD2 (5 bases). The CDR3 runs to 12 residues. Germline V gene lookup returns CDR1 KGHSH and CDR2 LQKENI. Deletions cut 6 bases from V and 7 bases from J, with 10 bases between. The CDR3 spells CASSREINEQFF. The CDR3 DNA reads as TGTGCCAGCTCCCGGGAAATAAATGAGCAGTTCTTC.